This T cell receptor beta chain originates from a study of identical twins. Study-level results: Out-of-frame alpha sequences that twins shared showed excess low generation probability. Invariant populations such as MAIT and iNKT cells could partly muddle zero-insertion analyses. The more abundant beta clonotypes in cord blood had fewer insertions, and memory repertoires did not show this.

A word on this clonotype: The antigen remains unidentified.

Unique molecular identifiers were in the cDNA, with template-switch universal primer binding. MiXCR was run by TCRdb on the 5' RACE reads, yielding one entry per CDR3 protein. The sample holds under 1 million distinct CDR3 sequences, 9% to 15% seen once. This CDR3 region has 15 residues. Germline-derived CDR1 and CDR2 are SGDLS and YYNGEE. Trimming at V came to 2 bases and at J to 7 bases, leaving 5 bases not matched to a gene. This same sample was also part of a study on yellow fever vaccine responses in identical twins.

The chain uses TRBV9 and TRBJ2-2; TRBD2 matches at 10 bases. The sequence was collected from a woman between 18 and 29 years old in good health. Sequencing was carried out using PBMCs. CDR3 residues: CASSVKREGGGELFF. The CDR3 coding sequence is TGTGCCAGCAGCGTTAAGCGGGAGGGTGGCGGGGAGCTGTTTTTT.